The clone carrying this TCR beta chain was observed at least ten times. This entry belongs to a study of spatial heterogeneity in lung cancer. TCRdb itself ran the 5' RACE reads through MiXCR, one entry per CDR3 protein. The sample lists around 110,000 distinct CDR3 sequences, 12% occurring once. The CDR3 is made up of 14 amino acids. Germline V lookup: CDR1 MNHEY, CDR2 SMNVEV (reference sequence). Trimming took off 8 bases at V and 2 bases at J, with 16 bases between the two ends. Time point defined: blood at routine non-recurrence follow-up after resection. Whole RNA came from tumor, nontumor lung or frozen PBMC and was sequenced without being sorted.

This sequence joins TRBV27 and TRBJ2-7, with D possibly matching TRBD1 (5 bases). This clonotype originated in a male donor with early-stage non-small cell lung cancer. Source: PBMCs, taken at follow-up. The CDR3 is CASRFSGIAYEQYF. CDR3 coding DNA: TGTGCCAGCCGCTTTTCAGGGATAGCCTACGAGCAGTACTTC.